Below, 10 T cell receptor beta chains from the same sample are listed, as sequenced in a study of chemoradiotherapy in HPV16-positive cancers. The protocol was immunoSEQ multiplex PCR, while the TCRdb copy is restricted to in-frame clones and leaves out a portion. The table shows roughly 7,000 clones, with around nine tenths occurring only once. The sample was taken from a patient who underwent chemoradiotherapy. The receptors stem from a human donor with HPV-associated anogenital cancer.

For the CDR3, the DNA is TGTGCCAGCAGCTCGGGGCCGGTGAACACTGAAGCTTTCTTT. Translated, it gives CASSSGPVNTEAFF. The V call is TRBV5-6, the J call TRBJ1-1, with a weak D call TRBD1 (5 bases). Per the germline V gene, CDR1 is SGHDT and CDR2 is YYEEEE. This CDR3 contains 14 residues. The V gene lost 3 bases and the J gene lost 0 bases, with 9 bases spanning the gap. The full variable domain, rest sourced from reference TRBV5-6 and TRBJ1-1, is DAGVTQSPTHLIKTRGQQVTLRCSPKSGHDTVSWYQQALGQGPQFIFQYYEEEERQRGNFPDRFSGHQFPNYSSELNVNALLLGDSALYLCASSSGPVNTEAFFGQGTRLTVV.

The rearrangement links TRBV15 to TRBJ2-3, with 9 positions matching TRBD2. This CDR3 contains 18 residues. Per the germline V gene, CDR1 is LNHNV and CDR2 is YYDKDF (reference sequence). The junction had 17 bases not matched to a gene; V was cut back by 4 bases and J by 6 bases. Here the CDR3 DNA reads TGTGCCACCAGCAATGACGCGGGGGGGACTAAATCTGCGGATACGCAGTATTTT. This sequence encodes CATSNDAGGTKSADTQYF.

The chain employs TRBV5-1 and TRBJ2-2, with TRBD1 matching over 7 bases. Germline CDR1 and CDR2: SGHRS and YFSETQ. J was trimmed by 1 base and V by 4 bases; bases with no gene match: 7. The CDR3 loop spans 16 amino acids. The CDR3 reads CASSPYDRVNTGELFF. In DNA form, the CDR3 reads TGCGCCAGCAGCCCTTACGACAGGGTGAACACCGGGGAGCTGTTTTTT.

The J gene is TRBJ2-4, the V gene TRBV13; TRBD2 might be the D (5 bases). V was clipped by 2 bases and J by 6 bases, with 17 bases between them. Germline CDR1 and CDR2: PRHDT and FYEKMQ (reference sequence). CDR3 length equals 16 residues. The CDR3 reads CASSLSGSGSGNIQYF. CDR3 DNA sequence: TGTGCCAGCAGCTTAAGCGGAAGTGGAAGTGGAAACATTCAGTACTTC.

J is TRBJ2-7 and V is TRBV5-1; D not resolved. This CDR3 comprises 13 residues. Germline CDR1 SGHRS, CDR2 YFSETQ. V was shortened by 3 bases and J by 3 bases, with 10 bases between the two germline ends. CDR3 nucleotides: TGCGCCAGCAGCTCACGTGGAGACTACGAGCAGTACTTC. It yields the protein CASSSRGDYEQYF.

A few counts support this clone. The chain recombines TRBV11-2 with TRBJ1-1, with D possibly being TRBD1 (5 bases). Germline V gives CDR1 SGHAT, CDR2 FQNNGV. V was clipped by 3 bases and J by 6 bases, with 8 bases between them. The CDR3 has 12 amino acids. The CDR3 here is CASSLGLAEAFF. Here the CDR3 DNA reads TGTGCCAGCAGCTTGGGACTCGCTGAAGCTTTCTTT.

The V call is TRBV11-2, the J call TRBJ2-1; D gene unclear. Per germline, CDR1 SGHAT and CDR2 FQNNGV. V was clipped by 5 bases and J by 4 bases, with 15 bases between them. The CDR3 covers 15 residues. CDR3 sequence: CASSPPLGRYNEQFF. DNA for the CDR3: TGTGCCAGCAGCCCCCCTTTAGGTCGTTACAATGAGCAGTTCTTC.

The genes are TRBV6-4 and TRBJ1-2; 8 positions agree with TRBD1. The CDR3 sequence is 14 residues long. Germline CDR1 is MRHNA and CDR2 is SNTAGT. Trimming took 0 bases from V and 6 from J; bases not matched to a gene: 3. The CDR3 loop is CASSDSETGDGYTF. The CDR3 DNA reads as TGTGCCAGCAGTGACTCTGAGACAGGGGATGGCTACACCTTC.

This clone has only a few counts. The J gene is TRBJ1-2, the V gene TRBV27; D is perhaps TRBD1 (5 bases). Germline V gene sequence: CDR1 MNHEY, CDR2 SMNVEV (reference sequence). The CDR3 extends over 13 amino acids. Trimming took off 5 bases at V and 4 bases at J, with 11 bases between the two ends. The CDR3 DNA is TGTGCCAGCAGTCCGCCTCAGGGCTATGGCTACACCTTC. Translation gives CASSPPQGYGYTF.

This clone was seen a handful of times. The V gene is TRBV10-3, the J gene TRBJ1-1; 10 bases match TRBD1. The CDR3 has 13 amino acids. Trimming at V came to 6 bases and at J to 5 bases, leaving 3 bases not matched to a gene. Germline assignment: CDR1 ENHRY and CDR2 SYGVKD. The CDR3 nucleotides read TGTGCCATCAGCGGGACAGGGGATACTGAAGCTTTCTTT. It is translated as CAISGTGDTEAFF.